The present TCR beta chain was sequenced within a study of T cell responses to AZD1222 COVID-19 vaccine. Turning to the study itself: Second doses that came at about 4 or about 12 weeks were put together.

Study results and limitations: Within unmutated variant regions lay the reported targets of nearly half of spike-specific TCRs.

V shed 6 bases and J shed 5 bases, with 13 bases lying between them. The CDR3 totals 14 residues. Germline V CDR1 and CDR2: SEHNR, FQNEAQ (reference sequence). Concerning this clone: Its specificity is not known.

TCRdb keeps only in-frame clones here, not all; method: immunoSEQ multiplex PCR. The sample has approximately 140,000 clones; 92% are singletons. The starting material was peripheral blood, obtained on day 0 of AZD1222 vaccination. The source of this sequence is an adult in good health. The chain combines TRBV7-9 with TRBJ1-4; D might be TRBD1 (5 bases). The CDR3 DNA reads TGTGCCAGCAGGGACCGGGAGGGGAATGAAAAACTGTTTTTT. It encodes CASRDREGNEKLFF.